The present T cell receptor beta chain was sequenced within a study of OX40 agonist ivuxolimab in advanced cancers. Study conclusions and caveats: Dosing at 0.1 to 3.0 mg/kg was accompanied by clonal expansion of CD4+ and CD8+ blood T cells by week 6.

This clone was detected only once. Antigen unknown. The protocol was immunoSEQ multiplex PCR, while the TCRdb copy is restricted to in-frame clones and leaves out a portion. The sample yields about 34,000 clones, roughly 80% seen once. The TCR sequence derives from an adult with an advanced solid tumor such as melanoma, head and neck, liver or kidney cancer. The material was CD4+ or CD8+ T cells sorted from blood, obtained in a trial of the OX40 agonist ivuxolimab.

The CDR3 DNA reads as TGTGCCATCAGTGAGTCCCCAGTCACTGAAGCTTTCTTT. Translation: CAISESPVTEAFF. The chain has TRBV10-3 and TRBJ1-1; no definite D call. Germline V CDR1 and CDR2: ENHRY, SYGVKD. Trimming cost V 0 bases and J 4 bases, with 6 bases left between them. This CDR3 region has 13 residues.